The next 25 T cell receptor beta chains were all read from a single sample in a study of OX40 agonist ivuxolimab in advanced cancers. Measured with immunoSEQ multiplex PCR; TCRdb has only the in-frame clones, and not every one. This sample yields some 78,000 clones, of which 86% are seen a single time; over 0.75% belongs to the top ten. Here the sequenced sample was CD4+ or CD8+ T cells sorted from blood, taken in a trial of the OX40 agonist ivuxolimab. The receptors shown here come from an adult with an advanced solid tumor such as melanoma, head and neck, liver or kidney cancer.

CDR3 protein: CASSIAGGPVDTQYF. CDR3 in DNA: TGTGCCAGTAGTATAGCGGGAGGGCCGGTAGATACGCAGTATTTT. The rearrangement uses TRBV19 and TRBJ2-3, with 8 nucleotides matching TRBD2. The germline V gene encodes CDR1 LNHDA and CDR2 SQIVND (reference sequence). The CDR3 has 15 amino acids. V lost 1 base and J lost 5; bases outside the gene matches: 5.

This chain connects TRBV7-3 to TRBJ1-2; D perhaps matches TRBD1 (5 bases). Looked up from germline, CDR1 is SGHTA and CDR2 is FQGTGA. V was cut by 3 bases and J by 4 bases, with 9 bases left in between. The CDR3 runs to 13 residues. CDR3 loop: CASSFTGAYGYTF. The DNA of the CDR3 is TGTGCCAGCAGCTTCACAGGCGCCTATGGCTACACCTTC.

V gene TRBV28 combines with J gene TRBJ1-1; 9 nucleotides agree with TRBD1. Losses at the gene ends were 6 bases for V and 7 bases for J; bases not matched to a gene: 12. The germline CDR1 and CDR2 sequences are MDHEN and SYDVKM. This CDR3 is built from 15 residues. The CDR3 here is CASRDRGGMAYEAFF. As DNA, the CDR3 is TGTGCCAGCAGGGACAGGGGTGGGATGGCCTATGAAGCTTTCTTT.

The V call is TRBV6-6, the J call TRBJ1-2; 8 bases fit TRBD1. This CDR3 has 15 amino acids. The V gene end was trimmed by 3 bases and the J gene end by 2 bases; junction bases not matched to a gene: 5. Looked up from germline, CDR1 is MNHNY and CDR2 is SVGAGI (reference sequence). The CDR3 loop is CASSYSGQGNYGYTF. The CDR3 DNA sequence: TGTGCCAGCAGTTATTCCGGACAGGGCAACTATGGCTACACCTTC.

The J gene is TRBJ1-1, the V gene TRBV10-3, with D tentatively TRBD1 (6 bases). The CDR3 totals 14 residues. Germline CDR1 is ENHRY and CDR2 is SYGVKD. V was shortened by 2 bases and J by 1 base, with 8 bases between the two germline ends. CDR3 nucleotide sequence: TGTGCCATCAGTGAGATAGGGGGGAACACTGAAGCTTTCTTT. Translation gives CAISEIGGNTEAFF.

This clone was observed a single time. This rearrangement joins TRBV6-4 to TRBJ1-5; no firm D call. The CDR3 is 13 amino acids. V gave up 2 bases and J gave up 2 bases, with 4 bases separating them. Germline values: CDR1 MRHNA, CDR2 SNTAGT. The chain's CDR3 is CASSDGGNQPQHF. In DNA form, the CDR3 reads TGTGCCAGCAGTGACGGGGGCAATCAGCCCCAGCATTTT.

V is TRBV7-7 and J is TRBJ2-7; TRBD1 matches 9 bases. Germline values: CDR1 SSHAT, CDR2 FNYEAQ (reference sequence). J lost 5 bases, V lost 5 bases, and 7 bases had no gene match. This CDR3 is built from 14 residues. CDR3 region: CASSPQGAPHEQYF. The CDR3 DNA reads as TGTGCCAGCAGCCCACAGGGGGCTCCCCACGAGCAGTACTTC.

CDR3 nucleotides: TGCGCCAGCAGTGTGACGTCAACAAATGAGCAGTTCTTC. Protein sequence: CASSVTSTNEQFF. The genes are TRBV10-2 and TRBJ2-1; no clear D gene. CDR3 length: 13 amino acids. Trimming pared 4 bases from V and 7 bases from J, leaving 11 bases between. The germline gives CDR1 WSHSY, CDR2 SAAADI.

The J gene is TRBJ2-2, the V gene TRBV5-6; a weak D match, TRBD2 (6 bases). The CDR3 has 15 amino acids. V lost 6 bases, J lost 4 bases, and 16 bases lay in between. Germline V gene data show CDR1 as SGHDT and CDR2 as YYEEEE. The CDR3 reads CASTYDLGGTGELFF. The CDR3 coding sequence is TGTGCCAGCACCTATGACCTCGGGGGCACCGGGGAGCTGTTTTTT.

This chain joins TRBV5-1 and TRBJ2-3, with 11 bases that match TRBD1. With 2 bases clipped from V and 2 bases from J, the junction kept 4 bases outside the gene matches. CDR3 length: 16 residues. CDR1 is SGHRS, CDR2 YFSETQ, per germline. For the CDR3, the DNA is TGCGCCAGCAGCTTCGGACAGGGGGCCCCCACAGATACGCAGTATTTT. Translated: CASSFGQGAPTDTQYF. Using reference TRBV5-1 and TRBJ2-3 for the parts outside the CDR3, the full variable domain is KAGVTQTPRYLIKTRGQQVTLSCSPISGHRSVSWYQQTPGQGLQFLFEYFSETQRNKGNFPGRFSGRQFSNSRSEMNVSTLELGDSALYLCASSFGQGAPTDTQYFGPGTRLTVL.

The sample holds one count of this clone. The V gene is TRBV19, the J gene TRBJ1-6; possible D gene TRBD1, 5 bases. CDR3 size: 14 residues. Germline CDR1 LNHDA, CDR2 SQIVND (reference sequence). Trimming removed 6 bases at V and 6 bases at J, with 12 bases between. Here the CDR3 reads CASRMAGLNSPLHF. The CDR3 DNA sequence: TGTGCCAGTAGGATGGCAGGGCTTAATTCACCCCTCCACTTT.

In nucleotides, the CDR3 is TGTGCCAGCAGTACTAGCGGGAGGACAGATACGCAGTATTTT. Residues: CASSTSGRTDTQYF. The chain employs TRBV28 and TRBJ2-3, with 12 bases aligning to TRBD2. Germline V gives CDR1 MDHEN, CDR2 SYDVKM. The V segment lost 5 bases and the J segment 3 bases; nucleotides outside the gene matches: 0. The CDR3 length is 14 residues.

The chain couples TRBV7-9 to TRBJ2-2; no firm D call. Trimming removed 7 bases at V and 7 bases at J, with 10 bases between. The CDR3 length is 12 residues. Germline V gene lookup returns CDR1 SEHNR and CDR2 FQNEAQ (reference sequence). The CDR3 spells CASTSVDGELFF. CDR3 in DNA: TGTGCCAGCACCTCGGTAGACGGGGAGCTGTTTTTT.

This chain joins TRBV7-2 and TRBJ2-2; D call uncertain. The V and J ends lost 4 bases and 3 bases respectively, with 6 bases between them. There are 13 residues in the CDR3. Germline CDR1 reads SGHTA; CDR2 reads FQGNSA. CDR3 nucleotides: TGTGCCAGCAGCTATTACGACACCGGGGAGCTGTTTTTT. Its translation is CASSYYDTGELFF.

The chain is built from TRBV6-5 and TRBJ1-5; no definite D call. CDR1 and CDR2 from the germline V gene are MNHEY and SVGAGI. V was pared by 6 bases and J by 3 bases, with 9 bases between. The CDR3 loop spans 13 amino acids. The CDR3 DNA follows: TGTGCCAGCAGCCCCACCAACAATCAGCCCCAGCATTTT. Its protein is CASSPTNNQPQHF.

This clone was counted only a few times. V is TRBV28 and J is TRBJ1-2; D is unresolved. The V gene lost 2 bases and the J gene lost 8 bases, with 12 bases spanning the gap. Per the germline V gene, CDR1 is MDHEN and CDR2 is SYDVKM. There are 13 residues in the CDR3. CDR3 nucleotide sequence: TGTGCCAGCAGTTTAATAAGGTTGTGGGGCTACACCTTC. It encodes CASSLIRLWGYTF.

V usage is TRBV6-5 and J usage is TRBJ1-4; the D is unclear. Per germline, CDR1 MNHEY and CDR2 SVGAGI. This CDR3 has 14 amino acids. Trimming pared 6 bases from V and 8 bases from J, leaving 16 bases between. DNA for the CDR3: TGTGCCAGCAGCGACGCGGTTATGAAAGAAAAACTGTTTTTT. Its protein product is CASSDAVMKEKLFF.

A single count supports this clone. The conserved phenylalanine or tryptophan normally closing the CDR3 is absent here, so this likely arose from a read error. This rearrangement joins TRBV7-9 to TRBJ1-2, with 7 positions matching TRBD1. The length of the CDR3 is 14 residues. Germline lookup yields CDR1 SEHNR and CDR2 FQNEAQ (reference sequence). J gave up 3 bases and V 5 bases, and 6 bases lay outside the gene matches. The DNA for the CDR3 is TGTGCCAGCAGCCGAGGACAGGCCCACTATGGCTACACCCTC. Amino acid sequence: CASSRGQAHYGYTL.

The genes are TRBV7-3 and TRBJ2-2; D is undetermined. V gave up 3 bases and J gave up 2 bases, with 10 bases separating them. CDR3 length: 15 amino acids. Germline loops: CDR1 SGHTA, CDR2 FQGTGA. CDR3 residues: CASSFGPANTGELFF. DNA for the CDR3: TGTGCCAGCAGCTTCGGCCCAGCCAACACCGGGGAGCTGTTTTTT.

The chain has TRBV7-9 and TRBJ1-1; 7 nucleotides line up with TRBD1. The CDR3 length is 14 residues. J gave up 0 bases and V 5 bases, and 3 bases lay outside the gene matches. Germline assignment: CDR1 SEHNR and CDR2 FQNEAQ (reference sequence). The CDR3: CASSTDRLNTEAFF. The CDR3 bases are TGTGCCAGCAGCACGGACAGGTTGAACACTGAAGCTTTCTTT.

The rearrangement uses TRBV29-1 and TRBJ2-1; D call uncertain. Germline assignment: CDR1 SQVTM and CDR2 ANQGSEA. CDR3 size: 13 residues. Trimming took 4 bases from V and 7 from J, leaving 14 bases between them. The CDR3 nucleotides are TGCAGCGTTGTTATACTAATGGGGAATGAGCAGTTCTTC. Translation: CSVVILMGNEQFF.

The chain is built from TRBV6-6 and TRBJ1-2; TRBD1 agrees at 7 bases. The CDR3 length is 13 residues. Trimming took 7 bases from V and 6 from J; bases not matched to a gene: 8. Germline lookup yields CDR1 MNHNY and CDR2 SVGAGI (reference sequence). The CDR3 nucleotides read TGTGCCAGCAAGGAGGGGGCAGGAAATGGCTACACCTTC. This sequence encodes CASKEGAGNGYTF.

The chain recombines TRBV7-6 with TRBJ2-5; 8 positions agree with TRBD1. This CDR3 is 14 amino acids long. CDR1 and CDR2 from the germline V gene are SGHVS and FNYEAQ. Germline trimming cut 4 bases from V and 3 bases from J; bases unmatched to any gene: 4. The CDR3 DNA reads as TGTGCCAGCAGCTCCGGGACAGGCGAAGAGACCCAGTACTTC. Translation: CASSSGTGEETQYF.

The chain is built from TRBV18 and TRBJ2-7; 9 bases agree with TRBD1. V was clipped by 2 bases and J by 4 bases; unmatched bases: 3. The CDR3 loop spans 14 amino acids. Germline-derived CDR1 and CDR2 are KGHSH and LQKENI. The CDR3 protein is CASSPNRGHYEQYF. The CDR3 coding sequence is TGTGCCAGCTCACCAAACAGGGGGCATTACGAGCAGTACTTC.

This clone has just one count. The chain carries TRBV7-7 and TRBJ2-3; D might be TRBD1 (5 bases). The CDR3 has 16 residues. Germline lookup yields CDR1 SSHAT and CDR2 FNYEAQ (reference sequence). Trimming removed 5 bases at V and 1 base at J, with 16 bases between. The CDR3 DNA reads TGTGCCAGCAGCAAAGATCTGGTACAGGGCACAGATACGCAGTATTTT. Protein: CASSKDLVQGTDTQYF.